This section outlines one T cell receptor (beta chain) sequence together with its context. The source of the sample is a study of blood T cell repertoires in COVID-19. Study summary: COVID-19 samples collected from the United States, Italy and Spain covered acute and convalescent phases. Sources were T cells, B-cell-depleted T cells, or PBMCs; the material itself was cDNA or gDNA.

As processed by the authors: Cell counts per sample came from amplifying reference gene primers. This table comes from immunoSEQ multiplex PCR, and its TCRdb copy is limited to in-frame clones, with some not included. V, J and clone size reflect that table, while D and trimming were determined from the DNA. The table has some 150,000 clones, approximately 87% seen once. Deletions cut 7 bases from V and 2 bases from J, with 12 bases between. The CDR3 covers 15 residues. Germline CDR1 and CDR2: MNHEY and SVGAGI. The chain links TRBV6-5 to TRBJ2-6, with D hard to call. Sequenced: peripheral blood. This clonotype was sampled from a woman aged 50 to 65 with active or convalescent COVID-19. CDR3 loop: CASTPESAGANVLTF. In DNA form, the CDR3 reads TGTGCCAGCACCCCCGAGAGCGCTGGGGCCAACGTCCTGACTTTC.